The 32 T cell receptor beta chains reported below all come from one sample, sequenced in a study of cytomegalovirus exposure and HLA in healthy donors. The study ran its PCR with 60 Vbeta and 13 Jbeta primers. Only in-frame clones appear in the TCRdb table, and some are missing; sequencing was by immunoSEQ multiplex PCR. The repertoire holds 95,000 to 150,000 clones, around 74% seen once, with roughly 31% in the top ten. Sequenced material: PBMCs. The receptors were sampled from a man aged 55 to 70 in good health and CMV-seropositive.

The rearrangement uses TRBV2 and TRBJ1-1; TRBD1 might be the D (6 bases). The germline V gene has CDR1 SNHLY and CDR2 FYNNEI. This CDR3 has 14 amino acids. V was clipped by 4 bases and J by 3 bases, with 12 bases between them. CDR3: CASSATGGYTEAFF. Here the CDR3 DNA reads TGTGCCAGCAGTGCTACGGGGGGCTACACTGAAGCTTTCTTT.

The rearrangement uses TRBV27 and TRBJ2-4, with TRBD2 matching over 8 bases. After removal of 6 bases from V and 3 bases from J, the junction contained 7 bases not matched to a gene. Looked up from germline, CDR1 is MNHEY and CDR2 is SMNVEV (reference sequence). The CDR3 consists of 15 residues. The DNA of the CDR3 is TGTGCCAGCAGCATTAGCGGGACCAGCAAAAACATTCAGTACTTC. Its protein product is CASSISGTSKNIQYF.

This clone occurred once. The chain employs TRBV11-1 and TRBJ2-1, with TRBD2 as a possible D gene (6 bases). Germline lookup yields CDR1 SGHAT and CDR2 FQDESV (reference sequence). Trimming took 1 base from V and 4 from J, leaving 11 bases between them. The CDR3 length is 15 residues. As DNA, the CDR3 is TGTGCCAGCAGCTTAGATGTGACTAGTTACAATGAGCAGTTCTTC. Translation gives CASSLDVTSYNEQFF.

This clone was seen a few times. The chain links TRBV7-9 to TRBJ1-2, with a tentative D call TRBD1 (5 bases). V was shortened by 5 bases and J by 8 bases, with 18 bases between the two germline ends. Germline V gives CDR1 SEHNR, CDR2 FQNEAQ (reference sequence). The CDR3 length is 14 residues. The CDR3 sequence is CASSPTGTRGGYTF. CDR3 DNA sequence: TGTGCCAGCAGCCCAACTGGGACTAGAGGAGGCTACACCTTC. Using reference TRBV7-9 and TRBJ1-2 for the parts outside the CDR3, the full variable domain is DTGVSQNPRHKITKRGQNVTFRCDPISEHNRLYWYRQTLGQGPEFLTYFQNEAQLEKSRLLSDRFSAERPKGSFSTLEIQRTEQGDSAMYLCASSPTGTRGGYTFGSGTRLTVV.

This sequence joins TRBV30 and TRBJ1-5; TRBD1 matches at 7 bases. This CDR3 region has 15 residues. Trimming removed 1 base from V and 0 bases from J; junction bases left unmatched: 3. Germline assignment: CDR1 GTSNPN and CDR2 SVGIG (reference sequence). Written as DNA, the CDR3 is TGTGCCTGGAGTGCCGGGACAGCTAGCAATCAGCCCCAGCATTTT. Translation gives CAWSAGTASNQPQHF.

The chain joins TRBV10-2 to TRBJ1-1; 7 bases map to TRBD1. The CDR3 sequence is 14 residues long. Germline V gene data show CDR1 as WSHSY and CDR2 as SAAADI. The V segment lost 6 bases and the J segment 5 bases; nucleotides outside the gene matches: 9. The CDR3 nucleotides are TGCGCCAGCAGACCCCAGGGGGGTGTAACTGAAGCTTTCTTT. Amino acid sequence: CASRPQGGVTEAFF.

With respect to this clone: The same CDR3 arises from other DNA sequences in this sample as well. The genes are TRBV18 and TRBJ2-2; tentative D call: TRBD1 (6 bases). V was clipped by 3 bases and J by 1 base, with 6 bases between them. The V gene's germline CDR1 is KGHSH and CDR2 LQKENI. This CDR3 spans 14 amino acids. The CDR3 sequence is CASSPGQNTGELFF. CDR3 DNA: TGTGCCAGCTCACCGGGACAGAACACCGGGGAGCTGTTTTTT.

The chain carries TRBV7-9 and TRBJ2-7, with 9 nucleotides matching TRBD2. The CDR3 runs to 14 residues. V dropped 6 bases and J dropped 0; count of bases not matched to a gene: 3. The germline CDR1 and CDR2 sequences are SEHNR and FQNEAQ (reference sequence). CDR3 bases: TGTGCCAGCAGACTAGCGGGTAACTCCTACGAGCAGTACTTC. This gives the protein CASRLAGNSYEQYF.

The V gene is TRBV6-5, the J gene TRBJ1-1; D is possibly TRBD1 (5 bases). CDR1 MNHEY and CDR2 SVGAGI come from the germline V gene. This CDR3 contains 15 residues. The V and J ends lost 2 bases and 1 base respectively, with 11 bases between them. CDR3 DNA sequence: TGTGCCAGCAGTTACAACCCAGGGTCGAACACTGAAGCTTTCTTT. This gives the protein CASSYNPGSNTEAFF.

A few counts support this clone. The gene calls are TRBV11-3 and TRBJ2-7; D unresolved. This CDR3 has 12 residues. Trimming took off 3 bases at V and 6 bases at J, with 9 bases between the two ends. CDR1 SGHNT and CDR2 YENEEA come from the germline V gene. CDR3: CASSFSGGEQYF. The CDR3 nucleotides read TGTGCCAGCAGCTTTTCGGGTGGCGAGCAGTACTTC.

The chain employs TRBV7-2 and TRBJ2-7; no clear D gene. Germline values: CDR1 SGHTA, CDR2 FQGNSA. The length of the CDR3 is 15 residues. Trimming removed 4 bases from V and 3 bases from J, with 16 bases in between. CDR3 sequence: CASSSAVSRLYEQYF. The CDR3 DNA sequence: TGTGCCAGCAGCTCCGCGGTCAGCCGCCTCTACGAGCAGTACTTC.

The chain is built from TRBV2 and TRBJ1-2; D call uncertain. The germline V gene has CDR1 SNHLY and CDR2 FYNNEI. Trimming cost V 2 bases and J 2 bases, with 9 bases left between them. The CDR3 spans 14 residues. This chain's CDR3 is CASSEPTPNYGYTF. Here the CDR3 DNA reads TGTGCCAGCAGTGAACCAACACCGAACTATGGCTACACCTTC.

Only one count was recorded for this clone. The chain recombines TRBV7-8 with TRBJ2-7; D is possibly TRBD2 (6 bases). The germline V and J ends were trimmed by 4 bases and 6 bases, with 28 bases remaining between them. The length of the CDR3 is 18 residues. Germline CDR1 SGHVS, CDR2 FQNEAQ. CDR3 sequence reads: CASSYPKTAGWGSGEQYF. For the CDR3, the DNA is TGTGCCAGCAGCTACCCAAAGACGGCGGGATGGGGGTCGGGCGAGCAGTACTTC. The whole variable domain, remainder taken from reference TRBV7-8 and TRBJ2-7, is GAGVSQSPRYKVAKRGQDVALRCDPISGHVSLFWYQQALGQGPEFLTYFQNEAQLDKSGLPSDRFFAERPEGSVSTLKIQRTQQEDSAVYLCASSYPKTAGWGSGEQYFGPGTRLTVT.

V gene TRBV2 combines with J gene TRBJ2-7; tentative D call: TRBD1 (6 bases). CDR1 and CDR2 (germline): SNHLY, FYNNEI. The CDR3 length is 14 residues. V shed 8 bases and J shed 2 bases, with 16 bases lying between them. The CDR3 DNA reads TGTGCCAGCTCGAGCCGGGACACCACCTACGAGCAGTACTTC. Encoded protein: CASSSRDTTYEQYF.

V gene TRBV5-1 combines with J gene TRBJ2-3, with D uncertain. Germline CDR1 and CDR2: SGHRS and YFSETQ. V was shortened by 3 bases and J by 3 bases, with 5 bases between the two germline ends. The CDR3 loop spans 12 amino acids. CDR3 sequence (DNA): TGCGCCAGCAGCTCCCCTACAGATACGCAGTATTTT. It encodes CASSSPTDTQYF. Full variable domain (missing parts from reference TRBV5-1 and TRBJ2-3): KAGVTQTPRYLIKTRGQQVTLSCSPISGHRSVSWYQQTPGQGLQFLFEYFSETQRNKGNFPGRFSGRQFSNSRSEMNVSTLELGDSALYLCASSSPTDTQYFGPGTRLTVL.

The chain links TRBV9 to TRBJ2-3, with a weak D call TRBD2 (5 bases). The CDR3 length is 14 residues. Trimming left V 4 bases short and J 2 bases short, with 11 bases between. Germline V gene sequence: CDR1 SGDLS, CDR2 YYNGEE. The CDR3 region has the DNA TGTGCCAGCAGCACCTCGGGGTCCACAGATACGCAGTATTTT. Encoded protein: CASSTSGSTDTQYF.

V usage is TRBV6-5 and J usage is TRBJ2-7; 7 bases agree with TRBD1. The junction had 7 bases not matched to a gene; V was cut back by 5 bases and J by 0 bases. The CDR3 consists of 15 residues. The germline CDR1 and CDR2 sequences are MNHEY and SVGAGI. The DNA for the CDR3 is TGTGCCAGCAGTCCCGACAGGGTAAACTCCTACGAGCAGTACTTC. It specifies CASSPDRVNSYEQYF.

This chain links TRBV27 with TRBJ2-7, with D maybe TRBD2 (5 bases). Trimming removed 6 bases at V and 3 bases at J, with 18 bases between. The CDR3 length is 15 residues. Germline V gives CDR1 MNHEY, CDR2 SMNVEV (reference sequence). The CDR3 is CASSPFRELNYEQYF. CDR3 nucleotides: TGTGCCAGCAGCCCCTTCCGGGAACTCAACTACGAGCAGTACTTC.

The chain joins TRBV2 to TRBJ1-5; TRBD1 matches 9 bases. CDR3 size: 15 residues. The germline V gene has CDR1 SNHLY and CDR2 FYNNEI. V lost 5 bases to trimming and J lost 5 bases; unmatched junction nucleotides: 7. The CDR3: CASSLQGAAYQPQHF. CDR3 bases: TGTGCCAGCAGTTTACAGGGGGCCGCGTATCAGCCCCAGCATTTT.

This chain connects TRBV7-8 to TRBJ1-1; D ambiguous. V was trimmed by 0 bases and J by 0 bases, leaving 17 bases between them. Germline loops: CDR1 SGHVS, CDR2 FQNEAQ. This CDR3 is 18 amino acids long. Here the CDR3 reads CASSLAMIQPLMNTEAFF. The CDR3 nucleotides read TGTGCCAGCAGCTTAGCGATGATCCAACCACTCATGAACACTGAAGCTTTCTTT.

CDR3 region: CASQRLAGTDTQYF. The CDR3 DNA sequence: TGTGCCAGCCAGCGACTCGCGGGGACAGATACGCAGTATTTT. The chain has TRBV11-2 and TRBJ2-3, with D maybe TRBD2 (6 bases). Germline assignment: CDR1 SGHAT and CDR2 FQNNGV. With 8 bases removed from V and 3 bases from J, the gap between germline ends came to 15 bases. This CDR3 spans 14 amino acids.

This clone was recorded a few times. The chain joins TRBV2 to TRBJ2-5; tentatively, D is TRBD1 (5 bases). V lost 5 bases, J lost 2 bases, and 12 bases lay in between. Germline assignment: CDR1 SNHLY and CDR2 FYNNEI. The CDR3 has 14 amino acids. This chain's CDR3 is CASSLSAGQETQYF. The CDR3 DNA follows: TGTGCCAGCAGTTTGTCGGCAGGGCAAGAGACCCAGTACTTC. The full variable domain, with the rest looked up from reference TRBV2 and TRBJ2-5, is EPEVTQTPSHQVTQMGQEVILRCVPISNHLYFYWYRQILGQKVEFLVSFYNNEISEKSEIFDDQFSVERPDGSNFTLKIRSTKLEDSAMYFCASSLSAGQETQYFGPGTRLLVL.

In regard to this clone: Germline and junction disagree at one end, which may indicate a read error. The V gene is TRBV5-1, the J gene TRBJ2-6; D possibly corresponds to TRBD1 (5 bases). This CDR3 comprises 14 residues. CDR1 SGHRS and CDR2 YFSETQ come from the germline V gene. The CDR3 loop is CASNRDPGANGLTF. The CDR3 coding sequence is TGCGCCAGTAACCGCGACCCTGGGGCCAACGGCCTGACTTTC.

V gene TRBV11-2 combines with J gene TRBJ2-1; D ambiguous. Trimming removed 5 bases at V and 5 bases at J, with 7 bases between. The CDR3 contains 12 residues. Germline assignment: CDR1 SGHAT and CDR2 FQNNGV. CDR3 in amino acids: CASSPVDNEQFF. CDR3 in DNA: TGTGCCAGCAGCCCCGTCGACAATGAGCAGTTCTTC.

This chain joins TRBV7-8 and TRBJ2-3, with 12 bases matching TRBD2. The germline V gene encodes CDR1 SGHVS and CDR2 FQNEAQ. The CDR3 spans 15 residues. Trimming at V came to 5 bases and at J to 4 bases, leaving 4 bases not matched to a gene. The CDR3 region is CASSQRTSGADTQYF. CDR3 sequence (DNA): TGTGCCAGCAGCCAAAGGACTAGCGGGGCAGATACGCAGTATTTT.

The genes are TRBV5-1 and TRBJ2-3; 9 nucleotides agree with TRBD1. J was trimmed by 4 bases and V by 4 bases; bases with no gene match: 4. CDR1 and CDR2 (germline): SGHRS, YFSETQ. This CDR3 is 14 amino acids long. CDR3 DNA: TGCGCCAGCAGCGTCCGACAGGGGGCAGATACGCAGTATTTT. Translated, it gives CASSVRQGADTQYF.

This clone appeared a few times. This chain uses TRBV27 with TRBJ2-7; the D gene is possibly TRBD2 (7 bases). Germline CDR1 and CDR2: MNHEY and SMNVEV (reference sequence). V shed 4 bases and J shed 3 bases, with 13 bases lying between them. The CDR3 is 14 residues long. In DNA form, the CDR3 reads TGTGCCAGCAGTTCGAGGGGGGGGATCTACGAGCAGTACTTC. Its protein product is CASSSRGGIYEQYF.

In this sample, this clone turned up a few times. The rearrangement links TRBV5-1 to TRBJ2-7; 7 bases line up with TRBD2. The length of the CDR3 is 13 residues. Germline values: CDR1 SGHRS, CDR2 YFSETQ. Trimming removed 4 bases from V and 2 bases from J; junction bases left unmatched: 3. CDR3 nucleotide sequence: TGCGCCAGCAGCGTGACTAGCACCTACGAGCAGTACTTC. It yields the protein CASSVTSTYEQYF.

By frequency in the sample, this clone is medium-sized. This sequence joins TRBV7-6 and TRBJ2-3; 8 nucleotides agree with TRBD2. Germline CDR1 is SGHVS and CDR2 is FNYEAQ. With V trimmed by 5 bases and J by 1 base, 8 bases remained unmatched. This CDR3 contains 16 residues. This chain's CDR3 is CASSLSVAGRTDTQYF. The CDR3, as DNA: TGTGCCAGCAGCCTCTCCGTAGCGGGACGCACAGATACGCAGTATTTT.

This clone turned up a few times. The V call is TRBV27, the J call TRBJ2-2; 8 bases align to TRBD2. This CDR3 is built from 15 residues. CDR1 MNHEY and CDR2 SMNVEV come from the germline V gene (reference sequence). Trimming at V came to 5 bases and at J to 9 bases, leaving 11 bases not matched to a gene. This CDR3 is CASSPGLVPSWELFF. The CDR3 region has the DNA TGTGCCAGCAGTCCGGGACTAGTCCCATCCTGGGAGCTGTTTTTT.

The genes are TRBV6-7 and TRBJ2-7; TRBD2 aligns across 10 bases. TRBV6-7 falls under the ORF class, with uncertain function. The CDR3 runs 13 residues. J gave up 4 bases and V 11 bases, and 8 bases lay outside the gene matches. The CDR3, as DNA: TGTGCCCGGCCGCGAGCGGGGGGGTACGAGCAGTACTTC. Translating it yields CARPRAGGYEQYF.

The V gene is TRBV2, the J gene TRBJ2-3; D unresolved. V gave up 8 bases and J gave up 5 bases, with 14 bases separating them. This CDR3 has 13 residues. CDR1 is SNHLY and CDR2 is FYNNEI in the germline V gene. Here the CDR3 reads CASVFGPRDTQYF. CDR3 nucleotides: TGTGCCAGCGTCTTTGGGCCCAGAGATACGCAGTATTTT.